The T cell receptor (beta chain) described here comes from a study of CD8 T cells in Susac syndrome. Study as a whole: When blood was collected, patients with Susac syndrome were therapy-naive, were taking corticosteroids, or were receiving intravenous immunoglobulin alone.

After extraction with the RNeasy kit, about 0.45 to 1 ug of the RNA was reverse transcribed using random hexamers. TCRdb re-called the immunoSEQ multiplex PCR reads with MiXCR, one entry per CDR3 protein. The sample has about 120,000 distinct CDR3 sequences; around 94% are singletons. Germline V gene data show CDR1 as DFQATT and CDR2 as SNEGSKA (reference sequence). Trimming pared 4 bases from V and 1 base from J, leaving 7 bases between. The CDR3 consists of 12 residues. From blood CD8+ and CD4+ T cells, TCR beta sequences were generated. This clonotype originated in a human donor with Susac syndrome. Sequenced input: CD8+ T cells from PBMCs. This sequence joins TRBV20-1 and TRBJ1-1; D remains unclear. CDR3 nucleotide sequence: TGCAGTGCTAAAGTCTCGAACACTGAAGCTTTCTTT. This codes for CSAKVSNTEAFF.